These T cell receptor beta chains were read from a single sample in a study of blood T cells in healthy people across ages. TCRdb redid the calling of the 5' RACE reads with MiXCR, one entry per CDR3 protein. The sample carries 1,300,000 or so distinct CDR3 sequences, 59% recorded once. The sample consisted of blood. These receptor sequences come from a man aged 18 to 29 in good health. The CDR3 runs from the conserved cysteine through the conserved F or W. Each record gives: J gene, D gene, clone size, V gene, CDR3 protein, CDR3 DNA. D genes are given only for firm matches. Size tells how often a clone was seen (once, few, many) or the class of an expanded clone, and some rows leave it out.

TRBJ2-1,TRBD1,-,TRBV29-1,CSVEDSGGYEQFF,TGCAGCGTTGAAGACTCAGGGGGCTATGAGCAGTTCTTC
TRBJ2-4,TRBD1,-,TRBV29-1,CSAHPGTGGKEQYF,TGCAGCGCACATCCGGGAACAGGGGGAAAGGAGCAGTACTTC
TRBJ2-1,-,-,TRBV25-1,CASSPWALRSRFF,TGTGCCAGCAGTCCGTGGGCCCTAAGATCGCGGTTCTTC
TRBJ2-1,TRBD2,-,TRBV12-3/TRBV12-4,CASSLSTSGRRNEQFF,TGTGCCAGCAGTCTTTCGACTAGCGGGAGACGAAATGAGCAGTTCTTC
TRBJ1-2,TRBD1,few,TRBV7-2,CASSLRGTGEGYTF,TGTGCCAGCAGCTTAAGAGGCACAGGGGAAGGCTACACCTTC
TRBJ2-5,TRBD1,-,TRBV15,CATSGGQGQETQYF,TGTGCCACCAGCGGGGGACAGGGGCAAGAGACCCAGTACTTC
TRBJ2-2,-,few,TRBV20-1,CSGGRRNTGELFF,TGCAGTGGTGGGCGCAGGAACACCGGGGAGCTGTTTTTT
TRBJ1-1,-,-,TRBV3-1,CASSQDLTYTEAFF,TGTGCCAGCAGCCAAGATCTGACGTACACTGAAGCTTTCTTT
TRBJ2-1,-,few,TRBV13,CASSEEYHEQFF,TGTGCCAGCAGCGAGGAATATCATGAGCAGTTCTTC
TRBJ2-1,-,once,TRBV10-2,CASSGSRRYNEQFF,TGCGCCAGCAGTGGATCCCGACGGTACAATGAGCAGTTCTTC
TRBJ2-7,-,-,TRBV4-1,CASSQETEIYEQYF,TGCGCCAGCAGCCAAGAGACAGAGATCTACGAGCAGTACTTC
TRBJ1-2,TRBD1,-,TRBV7-9,CASSRTGSNYGCTF,TGTGCCAGCAGCCGGACAGGGAGTAACTATGGCTGCACCTTC
TRBJ2-1,TRBD1,-,TRBV7-2,CASSFTGGGYNEQFF,TGTGCCAGCAGCTTCACAGGGGGCGGCTACAATGAGCAGTTCTTC
TRBJ2-7,-,-,TRBV20-1,CSARVGEVSEQYF,TGCAGTGCTAGAGTGGGGGAGGTTTCCGAGCAGTACTTC
TRBJ2-3,-,-,TRBV10-3,CAISEWGEGPDTQYF,TGTGCCATCAGTGAGTGGGGGGAAGGACCAGATACGCAGTATTTT
TRBJ1-1,-,-,TRBV29-1,CSVDPRPGMNTEAFF,TGCAGCGTTGACCCGAGGCCTGGGATGAACACTGAAGCTTTCTTT
TRBJ2-5,-,-,TRBV28,CASSLGTEGGLYNEQYF,TGTGCCAGCAGCTTGGGGACGGAGGGGGGATTATACAATGAGCAGTACTTC
TRBJ1-1,-,-,TRBV20-1,CSASRQVEAFF,TGCAGTGCTTCCCGTCAAGTAGAAGCTTTCTTT
TRBJ2-6,-,-,TRBV9,CASSAYRVDSSGANVLTF,TGTGCCAGCAGCGCATACCGAGTGGACAGCTCTGGGGCCAACGTCCTGACTTTC
TRBJ2-5,-,-,TRBV3-1,CASSLLISSREETQYF,TGTGCCAGCAGCCTCCTGATTAGCTCTAGGGAGGAGACCCAGTACTTC
TRBJ2-1,-,few,TRBV6-5,CASKVSSYNEQFF,TGTGCCAGCAAGGTTAGCTCCTACAATGAGCAGTTCTTC
TRBJ2-3,TRBD1,-,TRBV3-1,CASSTTDRVATDTQYF,TGTGCCAGCAGTACAACGGACAGGGTTGCTACAGATACGCAGTATTTT
TRBJ1-4,TRBD1,-,TRBV15,CATSPDRNEKLFF,TGTGCCACCAGCCCGGACAGGAATGAAAAACTGTTTTTT
TRBJ1-5,TRBD1,-,TRBV4-2,CASSKTGAYSNQPQHF,TGTGCCAGCAGCAAAACAGGGGCTTATAGCAATCAGCCCCAGCATTTT
TRBJ2-2,-,-,TRBV29-1,CSAEAGLSGELFF,TGCAGCGCTGAGGCGGGATTGTCCGGGGAGCTGTTTTTT
TRBJ2-3,-,-,TRBV7-9,CASSFGLGGLDTQYF,TGTGCCAGCAGCTTCGGCCTCGGGGGGCTAGATACGCAGTATTTT
TRBJ1-2,-,-,TRBV4-3,CASSQVESSYGYTF,TGCGCCAGCAGCCAAGTGGAAAGCTCCTATGGCTACACCTTC
TRBJ1-2,-,-,TRBV7-2,CASSLEWTYGYTF,TGTGCCAGCAGCTTGGAGTGGACCTATGGCTACACCTTC
TRBJ2-3,TRBD1,-,TRBV25-1,CASSLQDRATDTQYF,TGTGCCAGCAGCCTTCAGGACAGGGCCACAGATACGCAGTATTTT
TRBJ2-1,TRBD2,-,TRBV5-1,CASSMASGGSEQFF,TGCGCCAGCAGCATGGCTAGCGGGGGGAGTGAGCAGTTCTTC
TRBJ2-2,TRBD1,-,TRBV5-1,CASSFSGQGTTGELFF,TGCGCCAGCAGCTTTTCGGGACAGGGGACCACCGGGGAGCTGTTTTTT
TRBJ2-6,-,few,TRBV29-1,CSVAARSSGANVLTF,TGCAGCGTTGCTGCGCGTAGCTCTGGGGCCAACGTCCTGACTTTC